This TCR beta chain was recovered during a study of response to subunit inactivated influenza vaccine. Study-wide results and limits: It was suggested by the authors that few new T cells are recruited by each seasonal influenza vaccination.

TCRdb processed the RT-PCR reads anew with MiXCR; each CDR3 protein has one entry. The top ten hold approximately 10% of the sample, which has 860,000 or so distinct CDR3 sequences, 21% seen once. This clonotype was counted at least ten times. Its antigen is undetermined. V lost 8 bases and J 7 bases, leaving 9 bases between the germline ends. The V gene's germline CDR1 is KGHSH and CDR2 LQKENI. The CDR3 is 11 amino acids. This chain connects TRBV18 to TRBJ2-1; no firm D call. This sequence originates from a man aged 50 or older who received an inactivated influenza vaccine. Sequences were derived from PBMCs from blood, sampled roughly 5 days after vaccination. The CDR3, as DNA: TGTGCCAGCAGCCCCCGTAATGAGCAGTTCTTC. Its protein product is CASSPRNEQFF.